The 20 T cell receptor beta chains below come from one sample, sequenced in a study of identical twins. TCRdb fed the 5' RACE reads into MiXCR, producing one record per CDR3 protein. Counted here are around 100,000 distinct CDR3 sequences, roughly 6% occurring once; the ten biggest clones make up roughly 12%. Sequencing was performed on memory T cells sorted from blood. The receptor source for this set is a woman aged 45 to 65 in good health.

In its sample, this clonotype was seen many times. This chain links TRBV6-5 with TRBJ2-7, with D perhaps TRBD2 (6 bases). Trimming shortened V by 5 bases and J by 0 bases, and 14 bases separated the two germline ends. Germline lookup yields CDR1 MNHEY and CDR2 SVGAGI. CDR3 length equals 15 residues. The CDR3 protein is CASSVRDFPSYEQYV. The CDR3 nucleotides are TGTGCCAGCAGTGTGCGGGACTTCCCCTCCTACGAGCAGTACGTC.

This clonotype came up many times. The V gene is TRBV2, the J gene TRBJ2-1; D is possibly TRBD1 or TRBD2 (5 bases each). V was cut by 6 bases and J by 9 bases, with 15 bases left in between. There are 13 residues in the CDR3. The germline CDR1 and CDR2 sequences are SNHLY and FYNNEI. CDR3 sequence: CASRTPAGGEQFF. The CDR3 nucleotides read TGTGCCAGCAGGACCCCCGCTGGGGGTGAGCAGTTCTTC.

The J gene is TRBJ2-2, the V gene TRBV20-1, with a tentative D call TRBD1 (6 bases). V was cut by 0 bases and J by 7 bases, with 9 bases left in between. Germline assignment: CDR1 DFQATT and CDR2 SNEGSKA (reference sequence). This CDR3 is built from 13 residues. Written as DNA, the CDR3 is TGCAGTGCTAGAGATTCGGGACACGGGGAGCTGTTTTTT. Amino acid sequence: CSARDSGHGELFF.

This chain connects TRBV19 to TRBJ1-4; 8 bases map to TRBD1. The CDR3 has 16 amino acids. Trimming at V came to 4 bases and at J to 8 bases, leaving 12 bases not matched to a gene. Looked up from germline, CDR1 is LNHDA and CDR2 is SQIVND (reference sequence). The chain's CDR3 is CASSTEGTGTLEKLFF. Written as DNA, the CDR3 is TGTGCCAGTAGTACAGAGGGGACAGGCACCCTCGAAAAACTGTTTTTT.

This clonotype was seen many times. This chain connects TRBV7-6 to TRBJ2-7, with a weak D call TRBD2 (6 bases). V gave up 4 bases and J gave up 1 base, with 8 bases separating them. The CDR3 is 13 amino acids. Germline lookup yields CDR1 SGHVS and CDR2 FNYEAQ. For the CDR3, the DNA is TGTGCCAGCAGCTCTAGCGCGTCCTACGAGCAGTACTTC. Translating gives CASSSSASYEQYF.

This clonotype was seen repeatedly, ten times or more. The genes are TRBV6-6 and TRBJ2-1; perhaps D is TRBD1 or TRBD2 (6 bases each). CDR3 length equals 13 residues. The ends were cut back, 2 bases at V and 11 bases at J, with 13 bases in the middle. CDR1 is MNHNY and CDR2 is SVGAGI in the germline V gene (reference sequence). The CDR3 reads CASSYGTGTQQFF. Here the CDR3 DNA reads TGTGCCAGCAGTTACGGAACAGGGACTCAGCAGTTCTTC.

The chain joins TRBV20-1 to TRBJ2-5; D unclear. CDR1 DFQATT and CDR2 SNEGSKA come from the germline V gene (reference sequence). V lost 2 bases, J lost 1 base, and 14 bases lay in between. CDR3 length: 15 amino acids. The CDR3 region is CSARPGHIVQETQYF. The DNA for the CDR3 is TGCAGTGCTAGACCCGGGCATATCGTCCAAGAGACCCAGTACTTC.

This clonotype showed up many times. This chain joins TRBV24-1 and TRBJ2-3; D may be TRBD2 (6 bases). The CDR3 consists of 14 residues. V gave up 5 bases and J gave up 5 bases, with 13 bases separating them. Per germline, CDR1 KGHDR and CDR2 SFDVKD. The CDR3 DNA reads as TGTGCCACCAGTGGAGGAGGGCCGAGAGATACGCAGTATTTT. Translation gives CATSGGGPRDTQYF.

This clonotype was seen at least ten times. This sequence joins TRBV12-3 or TRBV12-4 and TRBJ1-2, with D possibly being TRBD1 (5 bases). V lost 6 bases to trimming and J lost 8 bases, with 13 bases between them. This CDR3 has 12 residues. The CDR3 region has the DNA TGTGCCAGCAGCCCCAGGGAAGGCGGCTACACCTTC. Its protein is CASSPREGGYTF.

The chain employs TRBV2 and TRBJ2-7, with D perhaps matching TRBD1 (5 bases). The CDR3 sequence is 14 residues long. CDR1 is SNHLY and CDR2 is FYNNEI in the germline V gene. V lost 4 bases, J lost 2 bases, and 12 bases lay in between. CDR3 coding DNA: TGTGCCAGCAGTGGGAAGGGGTTTACCTACGAGCAGTACTTC. Residues: CASSGKGFTYEQYF. The entire variable domain, with the rest obtained from reference TRBV2 and TRBJ2-7, is as follows: EPEVTQTPSHQVTQMGQEVILRCVPISNHLYFYWYRQILGQKVEFLVSFYNNEISEKSEIFDDQFSVERPDGSNFTLKIRSTKLEDSAMYFCASSGKGFTYEQYFGPGTRLTVT.

The chain links TRBV7-2 to TRBJ2-7, with 7 bases aligning to TRBD1. The CDR3 loop spans 14 amino acids. Germline trimming cut 5 bases from V and 2 bases from J; bases unmatched to any gene: 6. Germline V gene sequence: CDR1 SGHTA, CDR2 FQGNSA. CDR3 bases: TGTGCCAGCAGCCGACAAGGGGGCCCCTACGAGCAGTACTTC. Its protein product is CASSRQGGPYEQYF.

The CDR3 nucleotides are TGCGCCAGCAGCTTGGCCGTGGCAGCCGGGGCCAACGTCCTGACTTTC. The encoded protein is CASSLAVAAGANVLTF. The J gene is TRBJ2-6, the V gene TRBV5-1; D is uncertain. The CDR3 spans 16 residues. Trimming shortened V by 0 bases and J by 4 bases, and 11 bases separated the two germline ends. Germline CDR1 reads SGHRS; CDR2 reads YFSETQ.

This clonotype was detected ten times or more. The V call is TRBV5-1, the J call TRBJ1-2, with 7 bases lining up with TRBD1. Trimming cost V 4 bases and J 0 bases; bases outside gene matches: 9. CDR3 length: 16 residues. Germline V gene data show CDR1 as SGHRS and CDR2 as YFSETQ. The DNA for the CDR3 is TGCGCCAGCAGCATTGGACAGGTTCGAACTAACTATGGCTACACCTTC. This translates into CASSIGQVRTNYGYTF.

In this sample, this clonotype turned up many times. The DNA for the CDR3 is TGTGCCAGCAGCTTAGCCTCAGGGAAAGGGGCTAACTATGGCTACACCTTC. Its translation: CASSLASGKGANYGYTF. This sequence joins TRBV7-6 and TRBJ1-2; possibly TRBD1 for D (5 bases). Per the germline V gene, CDR1 is SGHVS and CDR2 is FNYEAQ. V dropped 0 bases and J dropped 0 bases, with 14 bases sitting between them. This CDR3 is built from 17 residues.

This clonotype was counted many times. This chain links TRBV30 with TRBJ1-4, with no clear D. CDR1 is GTSNPN and CDR2 is SVGIG in the germline V gene (reference sequence). This CDR3 contains 13 residues. Trimming stripped 5 bases from V and 9 bases from J, with 16 bases between. The CDR3 DNA reads TGTGCCTGGGGGTTAACGACACGACAAAAACTGTTTTTT. Translation: CAWGLTTRQKLFF.

This clonotype was seen ten or more times. The chain carries TRBV12-3 or TRBV12-4 and TRBJ2-2; D gene ambiguous. The CDR3 consists of 15 residues. The V and J ends lost 5 bases and 3 bases respectively, with 13 bases between them. The CDR3 here is CASSPTTPYTGELFF. The DNA for the CDR3 is TGTGCCAGCAGTCCGACAACGCCTTACACCGGGGAGCTGTTTTTT.

This clonotype appeared a few times. CDR3 residues: CSVGLSSGNTIYF. DNA for the CDR3: TGCAGCGTCGGACTCTCCTCTGGAAACACCATATATTTT. This chain uses TRBV29-1 with TRBJ1-3; D uncertain. Trimming pared 6 bases from V and 0 bases from J, leaving 9 bases between. CDR3 length: 13 residues. Germline loops: CDR1 SQVTM, CDR2 ANQGSEA.

The rearrangement uses TRBV5-4 and TRBJ2-5; D not certain. Germline V gene data show CDR1 as SGHNT and CDR2 as YYREEE (reference sequence). The CDR3 spans 15 residues. Trimming took off 4 bases at V and 4 bases at J, with 17 bases between the two ends. CDR3 DNA: TGTGCCAGCAGCATGATAGGAGTAGTTCGAGAGACCCAGTACTTC. This gives the protein CASSMIGVVRETQYF.

This clonotype came up a few times. This sequence joins TRBV5-1 and TRBJ2-5; 8 bases are shared with TRBD2. Germline V gives CDR1 SGHRS, CDR2 YFSETQ. V lost 3 bases, J lost 5 bases, and 6 bases stayed unmatched. The CDR3 runs to 14 residues. Written as DNA, the CDR3 is TGCGCCAGCAGCTCTGGCGGGGGGCGGGAGACCCAGTACTTC. Its translation is CASSSGGGRETQYF.

This clonotype has ten or more counts. The rearrangement links TRBV10-3 to TRBJ2-7; weak D call: TRBD2 (5 bases). CDR3 length: 14 amino acids. The ends were cut back, 6 bases at V and 1 base at J, with 13 bases in the middle. The germline gives CDR1 ENHRY, CDR2 SYGVKD. In nucleotides, the CDR3 is TGTGCCATCAGGGGGAGAGGAGGATCCTACGAGCAGTACTTC. Translated: CAIRGRGGSYEQYF.